This T cell receptor beta chain was sequenced in a study of shared clonotypes between healthy human individuals. The study's findings and limits: The expectation was that sequencing depth would affect clonotype sharing among donors. Larger estimated richness was generally seen in naive subsets than in memory subsets.

Germline loops: CDR1 KGHSH, CDR2 LQKENI. Trimming cost V 5 bases and J 5 bases; bases outside gene matches: 8. The length of the CDR3 is 14 residues. Of note for this clone: Its antigen is undetermined.

Investigators divided CD4+ cells into CD45RA+ naive and CD45RA-negative memory subsets. Sequencing used immunoSEQ multiplex PCR; TCRdb keeps in-frame clones, though not all of them. Here the sample spans around 1,100,000 clones, about 72% being singletons. Sample: memory CD4+ T cells from PBMCs. Noted subset: CD45RA-negative fraction. The sequence was obtained from a man aged 18 to 30 in good health. Some clones in this sample may be carry-over from other donors' samples. The J gene is TRBJ2-7, the V gene TRBV18; the match to TRBD1 covers 8 bases. Here the CDR3 reads CASSSLGQGHEQYF. CDR3 nucleotides: TGTGCCAGCTCATCCCTAGGACAGGGCCACGAGCAGTACTTC.